What follows describes a single T cell receptor (beta chain). Its binding antigen is unknown. It has no much larger one-base neighbor in the sample; base qualities were not kept. The data were taken from a study of CD8+ T cells in alopecia areata (dated by TCRdb to 2017 to 2018). At the level of the whole study: Treated patients were enrolled in an open-label pilot trial of oral tofacitinib at 5 to 10 mg twice daily for moderate-to-severe alopecia areata. Tofacitinib was administered for 6 to 18 months, and 6 months of follow-up off drug were then conducted to assess delayed response and recurrence. The study used high-throughput TCRbeta sequencing to examine T cell clonal expansion in alopecia areata, in both the C3H/HeJ mouse model and human patients. Human TCRbeta sequencing covered scalp tissue and sorted CD4+ and CD8+ peripheral blood T cells from patchy and totalis/universalis alopecia areata patients and healthy controls. Biopsies were taken from tofacitinib-treated patients at baseline and at 4 and 24 weeks of treatment, and a later scalp biopsy was taken in several of the tofacitinib-treated patients. Scalp clonality was compared among normal scalp (n=4), patchy alopecia areata scalp (n=8), and alopecia totalis/universalis scalp (n=8). The RNA source kit depended on sample type: the PAXgene miRNA kit for fixed scalp, the miRNeasy kit for PBMCs, and the RNeasy kit for mouse skin. TCRbeta CDR3 regions were amplified by immunoSEQ multiplex PCR using 35 Vbeta forward and 13 Jbeta reverse primers.

The library was produced with the immunoSEQ multiplex PCR assay. To provide template for TCR sequencing, every sample had RNA extracted and reverse transcribed into cDNA. SuperScript III was used to make first-strand cDNA, primed with a 2:1 mix of oligo-dT and random hexamers. A synthetic immune receptor repertoire was used to measure amplification bias, and any remaining bias was corrected computationally. As for how the authors treated the data: Raw reads were preprocessed to remove errors, and CDR3 was defined according to IMGT conventions as the region from the conserved cysteine to phenylalanine. Clonality was computed by normalizing Shannon entropy by log2 of the number of productive unique TCRs and subtracting the result from 1. Scalp TCRbeta sequences were cross-referenced with sorted blood CD4 and CD8 repertoires so that the CD4 or CD8 identity of scalp clones could be inferred. TCRdb stores this immuneACCESS table with in-frame sequences only. Part of the clones is absent; in the studies checked, under half of the shortfall reflects unresolved V genes, and no reason is known for the rest. V and J calls and clone size follow that table, whereas D and trimming were derived from the DNA. Here the sample has 200,000 to 250,000 clones; 57% occur a single time. The top ten hold 0.45% of the sample.

Taken with the paper, the label for time point translates to: baseline before oral tofacitinib. From alopecia areata patients, peripheral blood was collected along with lesional scalp punch biopsies. After PBMCs were isolated by density centrifugation and stained for CD3, CD4 and CD8, a FACSAria was used to sort CD4+ and CD8+ T cells. On the study overall, not on this receptor specifically: Unlike mouse skin, which is dominated by gammadelta T cells, normal human skin has resident alphabeta T cells that are also sequenced, and this complicates analysis of the scalp TCR repertoire. Compared with normal scalp, lesional scalp had higher clonality and more expanded CD8+ clones, particularly in alopecia totalis/universalis, a pattern that suggests antigenic drive. TCR sequences shared between patients were less clear than in mice, possibly partly because of HLA diversity in the patient population.

This sequence was found in a human donor with alopecia areata. The sequencing here drew on CD4+ T cells sorted from blood, taken at week 0.

The CDR3 in this case is CSVAPSMAEAFF. DNA sequence: TGCAGCGTCGCACCTTCGATGGCTGAAGCTTTCTTT. The chain joins TRBV29-1 to TRBJ1-1; the D segment cannot be called with confidence. Looking up the germline V gene yields CDR1 SQVTM and CDR2 ANQGSEA. Trimming at the junction amounts to 6 bases on V and 6 bases on J, and the germline ends lie 14 bases apart. The CDR3 holds 12 amino acids from the cysteine to the phenylalanine. CDR3 DNA is the only sequence kept; it has 36 bases, read in frame from the first base.